The source of this TCR beta chain is a study of shared clonotypes between healthy human individuals. Assay runs were performed at deep level. DNA at 150 to 250 ng, tens of thousands of T cell genomes, went into sorted-subset replicate PCRs. Only in-frame clones appear in the TCRdb table, and some are missing; sequencing was by immunoSEQ multiplex PCR. This table has millions of clones, about 94% appearing once. With respect to this clone: Antigen specificity is unknown.

Naive CD8 cells lacked CD45RO, underwent positive selection for CCR7 and left out terminally differentiated effector memory CD45RA+ cells. Regarding the study as a whole: Rarefaction revealed incomplete sorted-subset sequencing despite large depth. Limited genetic and exposure-history diversity came from having few donors.

Sequenced material: naive CD8+ T cells sorted from blood. The clonotype comes from a man aged 18 to 29 in good health.

For the CDR3, the DNA is TGTGCCAGCAGTTTATCGATCCTAGCGGTACCTAACGAGCAGTACTTC. It codes for CASSLSILAVPNEQYF. The chain couples TRBV27 to TRBJ2-7, with TRBD2 identical over 7 bases. The trim removed 0 bases at V and 5 bases at J, leaving 10 bases unmatched. The CDR3 consists of 16 residues. Germline values: CDR1 MNHEY, CDR2 SMNVEV (reference sequence).